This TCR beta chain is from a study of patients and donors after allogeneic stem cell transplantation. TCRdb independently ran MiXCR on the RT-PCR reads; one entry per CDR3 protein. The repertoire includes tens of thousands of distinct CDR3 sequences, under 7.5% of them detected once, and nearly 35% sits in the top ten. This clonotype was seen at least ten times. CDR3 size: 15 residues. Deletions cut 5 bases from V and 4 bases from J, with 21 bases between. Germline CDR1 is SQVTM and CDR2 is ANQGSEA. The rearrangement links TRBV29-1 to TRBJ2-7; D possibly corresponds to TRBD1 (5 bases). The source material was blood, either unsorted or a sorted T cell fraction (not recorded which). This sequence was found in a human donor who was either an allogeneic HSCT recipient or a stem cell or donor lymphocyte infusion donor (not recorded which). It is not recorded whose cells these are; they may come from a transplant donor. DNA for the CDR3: TGCAGCGTTCGGCAGGGTCCTCCCTCTGGGTACGAGCAGTACTTC. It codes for CSVRQGPPSGYEQYF.